The rows below give T cell receptor beta chains drawn from one sample of a study of T cell responses to AZD1222 COVID-19 vaccine. Here immunoSEQ multiplex PCR was the method, and the copy in TCRdb shows in-frame clones only, minus some. Of roughly 120,000 clones detected, roughly nine tenths appear once; the ten largest clones hold roughly 10%. Sequencing was performed on peripheral blood, taken on day 0 of AZD1222 vaccination. The source is an adult in good health. Both conserved end residues are part of each CDR3. Fields, in order: V gene, J gene, clone size, D gene, CDR3 DNA, CDR3 protein. A D gene is named only where the DNA matches it firmly. Only part of the rows carry a size: once, few, many, or a class if the clone is expanded.

>TRBV28|TRBJ2-3|-|-
TGTGCCAGCAGTTTATTGTTCAGGGGGAGGCGGGCAGATACGCAGTATTTT
CASSLLFRGRRADTQYF
>TRBV9|TRBJ1-2|-|-
TGTGCCAGCAGCGTAGCGAGTTCTTCCTATGGCTACACCTTC
CASSVASSSYGYTF
>TRBV5-1|TRBJ2-5|-|TRBD2
TGCGCCAGCAGCTTGGCTGGACTAGCGGGACAAGAGACCCAGTACTTC
CASSLAGLAGQETQYF
>TRBV10-2|TRBJ2-7|-|TRBD1
TGCGCCAGCAGGACAGGGCTCGAGCAGTACTTC
CASRTGLEQYF
>TRBV27|TRBJ2-3|-|TRBD2
TGTGCCAGCAGTTTGCTAAGCGGGAGAACAGATACGCAGTATTTT
CASSLLSGRTDTQYF
>TRBV11-2|TRBJ1-2|-|-
TGTGCCAGCACCAAAGGGGGGTCTGGCCCCCCAAACTATGGCTACACCTTC
CASTKGGSGPPNYGYTF
>TRBV6-5|TRBJ2-7|once|-
TGTGCCAGCTTCTCCTACGAGCAGTACTTC
CASFSYEQYF
>TRBV4-3|TRBJ2-2|-|-
TGCGCCAGCAACCTAGGGACTGGGACCGGGGAGCTGTTTTTT
CASNLGTGTGELFF
>TRBV3-1/TRBV3-2|TRBJ2-7|-|-
TGTGCCAGCAGCATAGCGACAGGGAGGTACGAGCAGTACTTC
CASSIATGRYEQYF
>TRBV7-2|TRBJ2-2|-|-
TGTGCCAGCAGCCCAGGGCCGGCAGGGGAGCTGTTTTTT
CASSPGPAGELFF
>TRBV5-1|TRBJ1-6|-|-
TGCGCCAGCAGCTTGCAGGACGGGGTTTCTTCACCCCTCCACTTT
CASSLQDGVSSPLHF
>TRBV24-1|TRBJ1-2|-|-
TGTGCCACCAGTGCGGGGCCTGGGGGCTCTTATGGCTACACCTTC
CATSAGPGGSYGYTF
>TRBV24-1|TRBJ1-1|-|-
TGTGCCACCAGTGATGCGACTGAAGCTTTCTTT
CATSDATEAFF
>TRBV3-1/TRBV3-2|TRBJ1-1|once|-
TGTGCCAGCAGCCAAGACAGGGGCACTGAAGCTTTCTTT
CASSQDRGTEAFF
>TRBV28|TRBJ1-6|-|-
TGTGCCAGCAGTCCGCAGGGACTAGGGACACCCCTCCACTTT
CASSPQGLGTPLHF
>TRBV5-1|TRBJ1-6|once|-
TGCGCCAGCAGCTTCGAGGGACCCCCACTGCCCCTCCACTTT
CASSFEGPPLPLHF
>TRBV9|TRBJ1-3|few|-
TGTGCCAGCAGCGGAACGGGACTCCCGGCGGGAAACACCATATATTTT
CASSGTGLPAGNTIYF
>TRBV6-5|TRBJ2-4|-|-
TGTGCCAGCGGTTCAATTGGGGAAAACATTCAGTACTTC
CASGSIGENIQYF
>TRBV7-9|TRBJ2-5|-|-
TGTGCCAGCAGCAGGAACGACGGGCAAGAGACCCAGTACTTC
CASSRNDGQETQYF
>TRBV5-1|TRBJ2-5|-|-
TGCGCCAGCAGCTCGGGGTACAGGGTTGAGACCCAGTACTTC
CASSSGYRVETQYF